This TCR beta chain was retrieved from a study of blood T cell repertoires in COVID-19. Study in general: From the United States, Italy and Spain came samples of acute and convalescent COVID-19.

V trimming: 9 bases; J trimming: 1 base; junction bases outside the gene matches: 7. Germline V lookup: CDR1 SGHNT, CDR2 YENEEA. The length of the CDR3 is 14 residues. Source study methods: Using reference gene primer amplification, nucleated cell counts were estimated. Here immunoSEQ multiplex PCR was the method, and the copy in TCRdb shows in-frame clones only, minus some. Clone size and V and J calls were adopted from that table, with D and trimming inferred from the DNA. The sample consists of 200,000 to 300,000 clones, 81% of them appearing once. Seattle researchers signed up patients amid active infection and tracked them longitudinally.

This chain connects TRBV11-3 to TRBJ2-7; TRBD2 matches at 9 bases. The sequencing input was peripheral blood. The receptor was derived from a woman aged 80 or older with COVID-19, enrolled during active disease. DNA of the CDR3: TGTGCCAGTCACCAGCTAGCGGGGTCCTACGAGCAGTACTTC. Translated, it gives CASHQLAGSYEQYF.